The rows below give T cell receptor beta chains drawn from one sample of a study of T-cell memory formation after mild COVID-19. TCRdb used MiXCR to reprocess the 5' RACE reads, holding one entry per CDR3 protein. The sample lists under 700,000 distinct CDR3 sequences; roughly 20% were seen once. Sequenced input: PBMCs or a T cell subset sorted from them (not recorded which). The receptor set was obtained from an adult woman who had mild COVID-19 (a few samples of this study predate the infection). Cell type and time point are not known. CDR3s include the opening cysteine and the closing phenylalanine or tryptophan. The D gene is left open where the match is weak. The size field is filled for only some rows; it gives once, few, many or a size class.

TRBJ2-7 | TRBV10-3 | - | few | 11 | TGTGCCATCAGTGGACCCTACGAGCAGTACTTC | CAISGPYEQYF
TRBJ2-1 | TRBV12-3/TRBV12-4 | - | few | 15 | TGTGCCAGCAGTTTCGGGGACCCCTCCTACAATGAGCAGTTCTTC | CASSFGDPSYNEQFF
TRBJ2-7 | TRBV7-2 | TRBD2 | - | 16 | TGTGCCAGCAGCTACAGAGGGACTAGCGCATCCTACGAGCAGTACTTC | CASSYRGTSASYEQYF
TRBJ2-7 | TRBV4-3 | - | - | 15 | TGCGCCAGCAGCCCTGGTGGGCAGGGTACCTACGAGCAGTACTTC | CASSPGGQGTYEQYF
TRBJ1-1 | TRBV6-2/TRBV6-3 | - | - | 18 | TGTGCCAGCAGTTTCGTCCCGGGGACTAGCTTGGTGGGCACTGAAGCTTTCTTT | CASSFVPGTSLVGTEAFF
TRBJ2-1 | TRBV20-1 | - | few | 13 | - | CSARGSFALGALF
TRBJ1-1 | TRBV24-1 | TRBD1 | - | 14 | TGTGCCACCAGTGATGGTAGGGGGCGAACTGAAGCTTTCTTT | CATSDGRGRTEAFF
TRBJ2-7 | TRBV7-8 | TRBD2 | many | 17 | TGTGCCAGCAGCCCAGGGACTAGCGGGGGGGCGGTTTACGAGCAGTACTTC | CASSPGTSGGAVYEQYF
TRBJ1-3 | TRBV12-3/TRBV12-4 | - | few | 15 | TGTGCCAGCAGGTCCACAGAAACCTTTGGAAACACCATATATTTT | CASRSTETFGNTIYF
TRBJ2-6 | TRBV27 | TRBD2 | few | 19 | TGTGCCAGCAGTTTATTTACGGGGGGTGGTAGGGCTGGGGCCAACGTCCTGACTTTC | CASSLFTGGGRAGANVLTF
TRBJ2-1 | TRBV29-1 | - | - | 12 | TGCAGCGTCAGGACGGGTACCTATGAGCAGTTCTTC | CSVRTGTYEQFF
TRBJ1-1 | TRBV7-2 | - | - | 14 | TGTGCCAGCAGCGCCGAGGGTTTTGGAACTGAAGCTTTCTTT | CASSAEGFGTEAFF
TRBJ1-2 | TRBV2 | - | - | 14 | TGTGCCAGCAGTGGAACACCCCCGGGATATGGCTACACCTTC | CASSGTPPGYGYTF
TRBJ2-1 | TRBV27 | - | - | 12 | TGTGCCAGCAGTTTCATGGGGAATGAGCAGTTCTTC | CASSFMGNEQFF
TRBJ2-1 | TRBV7-9 | TRBD2 | - | 14 | TGTGCCAGCAGCTTAGGAGCTAGCGGCAATGAGCAGTTCTTC | CASSLGASGNEQFF
TRBJ2-1 | TRBV6-2/TRBV6-3 | - | many | 18 | TGTGCCAGCAGTTACTCGAGGGGGGACTTGCCGTCCTACAATGAGCAGTTCTTC | CASSYSRGDLPSYNEQFF
TRBJ2-3 | TRBV5-1 | - | few | 15 | TGCGCCAGCAGCTTGGGGGGACTTACCACAGATACGCAGTATTTT | CASSLGGLTTDTQYF
TRBJ2-5 | TRBV4-2 | - | - | 17 | TGTGCCAGCAGCCAAGATTTTAACAGGGTACTTCAAGAGACCCAGTACTTC | CASSQDFNRVLQETQYF
TRBJ2-7 | TRBV7-6 | - | - | 12 | TGTGCCAGCAGTTCGAACCTCTACGAGCAGTACTTC | CASSSNLYEQYF
TRBJ2-1 | TRBV20-1 | TRBD2 | few | 15 | TGCAGTGCTAGAGATCAGACTAGCGGGAGGAATGAGCAGTTCTTC | CSARDQTSGRNEQFF
TRBJ2-3 | TRBV7-9 | TRBD1 | - | 19 | TGTGCCAGCAGCTTCCCTAAGGACAGGGGGCGCAGGGATTCAGATACGCAGTATTTT | CASSFPKDRGRRDSDTQYF
TRBJ2-3 | TRBV15 | - | few | 16 | TGTGCCACCAGCAGAGCGATAGCCAGGGGCACAGATACGCAGTATTTT | CATSRAIARGTDTQYF
TRBJ2-3 | TRBV27 | - | - | 17 | TGTGCCAGCAGCCGTCTCAGGGTAGAGGGTAGCACAGATACGCAGTATTTT | CASSRLRVEGSTDTQYF
TRBJ2-1 | TRBV6-2/TRBV6-3 | TRBD1 | - | 15 | TGTGCCAGCCGCCCTCCCGGGACAGTCTACAATGAGCAGTTCTTC | CASRPPGTVYNEQFF
TRBJ2-2 | TRBV4-2 | TRBD1 | - | 17 | TGTGCCAGCAGCCAAGATGGGCACAGGGGATTCACCGGGGAGCTGTTTTTT | CASSQDGHRGFTGELFF
TRBJ2-5 | TRBV5-5 | TRBD1 | - | 18 | TGTGCCAGCAGCTCCCGGGACAGGGGGCTTTATTTGAAAGAGACCCAGTACTTC | CASSSRDRGLYLKETQYF
TRBJ2-1 | TRBV3-1 | TRBD2 | few | 16 | TGTGCCAGCAGCCATTACGTAGCGGGAGGGTTGGGTGAGCAGTTCTTC | CASSHYVAGGLGEQFF
TRBJ2-2 | TRBV12-3/TRBV12-4 | - | - | 15 | TGTGCCAGCAGTTTGGCCCGCGATTCCACCGGGGAGCTGTTTTTT | CASSLARDSTGELFF
TRBJ2-7 | TRBV15 | TRBD2 | few | 15 | TGTGCCACCAGCAGAGGGGACTACGGCAGGACCGAGCAGTACTTC | CATSRGDYGRTEQYF
TRBJ1-5 | TRBV4-1 | - | few | 15 | TGCGCCAGCAGCAACGGTAGGGCAGGGGATCAGCCCCAGCATTTT | CASSNGRAGDQPQHF
TRBJ1-1 | TRBV4-3 | TRBD1 | - | 16 | TGCGCCAGCAGCCAGGACAGGGGAAAGATGAACACTGAAGCTTTCTTT | CASSQDRGKMNTEAFF
TRBJ2-7 | TRBV12-3/TRBV12-4 | - | - | 12 | TGTGCCAGCAGCCCCGTCGCCTACGAGCAGTACTTC | CASSPVAYEQYF
TRBJ2-7 | TRBV7-3 | TRBD2 | few | 15 | TGTGCCAGCAGCCCCGGGGGGACTACGTCCTACGAGCAGTACTTC | CASSPGGTTSYEQYF
TRBJ2-3 | TRBV3-1 | TRBD2 | - | 16 | TGTGCCAGCAGCCAGCTAAAGCGGGGGGGCGCAGATACGCAGTATTTT | CASSQLKRGGADTQYF
TRBJ2-2 | TRBV6-5 | - | - | 17 | TGTGCCAGCAGTTACTCGGTCCCCCAACCCTCTACCGGGGAGCTGTTTTTT | CASSYSVPQPSTGELFF
TRBJ2-1 | TRBV20-1 | TRBD2 | few | 16 | TGCAGTGCTAGTCCTAGCGGGAGTTGGTCCTACAATGAGCAGTTCTTC | CSASPSGSWSYNEQFF
TRBJ2-1 | TRBV10-3 | - | few | 13 | TGTGCCTGCGGACTCTCCTCAATTAGTGAGCAGTTCTTC | CACGLSSISEQFF
TRBJ1-5 | TRBV28 | TRBD1 | few | 15 | TGTGCCAGCAGGAGGGGACAGCCCGGCGCGCAACCCCAGCATTTT | CASRRGQPGAQPQHF
TRBJ2-5 | TRBV10-3 | - | few | 14 | TGTGCCATCAGTCAAAGTGCAGTCCAAGAGACCCAGTACTTC | CAISQSAVQETQYF